The sequence of this T cell receptor beta chain was determined in a study of blood T cell repertoires in COVID-19. Across the whole study: Sites across the United States, Italy and Spain contributed samples from acute and convalescent COVID-19. T cells, B-cell-depleted T cells, or PBMCs provided the cDNA or gDNA that served as material.

Germline CDR1 reads SGHTA; CDR2 reads FQGNSA. V was pared by 0 bases and J by 3 bases, with 17 bases between. This CDR3 has 17 residues. Authors' processing steps: Estimation of nucleated cell counts was performed using reference gene primer amplification. This table comes from immunoSEQ multiplex PCR, and its TCRdb copy is limited to in-frame clones, with some not included. The V and J calls and clone size are taken from that table; D and trimming were inferred from the DNA. The table lists 60,000 or so clones, more than 75% of them singletons, with 1.5% to 2% in the top ten. This chain joins TRBV7-2 and TRBJ1-2; possible D gene TRBD1, 5 bases. The receptor's source is a human donor in a cohort sampled during active COVID-19. The specimen sequenced was peripheral blood. CDR3 nucleotide sequence: TGTGCCAGCAGCTTAGCGCCTCTTGGGGGGGACCACTATGGCTACACCTTC. Protein: CASSLAPLGGDHYGYTF.